These 7 T cell receptor beta chains originate from one sample sequenced in a study of CD8+CD57+ T cells in acquired aplastic anemia. Using genomic DNA as the template, TCR beta VDJ and CDR3 profiling was carried out. TCRdb used MiXCR to reprocess the reads, holding one entry per CDR3 protein. The table lists about 220,000 distinct CDR3 sequences, 34% of them singletons. What was sequenced was sorted CD4+, CD8+, or CD8+CD57+ T cells (not recorded which) from PBMCs. These receptors were collected from a human donor in good health, serving as a control.

This clonotype was seen ten or more times. The V gene is TRBV2, the J gene TRBJ2-7; 14 nucleotides match TRBD2. The V and J ends lost 6 bases and 4 bases, in that order; junction bases with no gene match: 8. Germline CDR1 and CDR2: SNHLY and FYNNEI. The length of the CDR3 is 16 residues. CDR3 sequence (DNA): TGTGCCAGCAGGGCCGGGACTAGCGGGGGAGAGTACGAGCAGTACTTC. The encoded protein is CASRAGTSGGEYEQYF.

The table lists this clonotype with a few counts. The gene calls are TRBV6-1 and TRBJ1-2; 10 positions match TRBD1. The CDR3 extends over 16 amino acids. V shed 6 bases, J shed 4 bases, and the junction held 11 bases outside the gene matches. Germline values: CDR1 MNHNS, CDR2 SASEGT. CDR3 region: CASRSGTGVTGYGYTF. In nucleotides, the CDR3 is TGTGCCAGCAGATCCGGGACAGGGGTGACAGGCTATGGCTACACCTTC.

This clonotype was observed a few times. The chain links TRBV20-1 to TRBJ2-4; no firm D call. Germline CDR1 DFQATT, CDR2 SNEGSKA (reference sequence). The CDR3 consists of 13 residues. V was trimmed by 6 bases and J by 4 bases, leaving 13 bases between them. The CDR3 protein is CSADGVSKNIQYF. The CDR3 DNA is TGCAGTGCCGACGGCGTTTCAAAAAACATTCAGTACTTC.

The CDR3 loop reads CASSLRGPTYNEQFF. The CDR3 region has the DNA TGTGCCAGCAGCTTAAGGGGTCCAACCTACAATGAGCAGTTCTTC. This chain uses TRBV11-1 with TRBJ2-1; D might be TRBD1 (5 bases). Trimming pared 2 bases from V and 2 bases from J, leaving 10 bases between. The CDR3 is 15 amino acids. Germline assignment: CDR1 SGHAT and CDR2 FQDESV (reference sequence).

The gene calls are TRBV20-1 and TRBJ2-3; 9 bases are a match to TRBD2. CDR1 is DFQATT and CDR2 is SNEGSKA in the germline V gene (reference sequence). V was pared by 1 base and J by 7 bases, with 3 bases of the junction left unmatched. The CDR3 runs to 13 residues. Written as DNA, the CDR3 is TGCAGTGCTAGAGCGACTAGCGGTAATACGCAGTATTTT. This translates into CSARATSGNTQYF.

This clonotype was seen at least ten times. The chain joins TRBV2 to TRBJ2-1; either TRBD1 or TRBD2 may fit D (6 bases each). The CDR3 length is 15 residues. V was pared by 5 bases and J by 9 bases, with 20 bases between. Per the germline V gene, CDR1 is SNHLY and CDR2 is FYNNEI. The CDR3, as DNA: TGTGCCAGCAGTCGTGCTCGGTCGGGGGCAGGTGAGCAGTTCTTC. This codes for CASSRARSGAGEQFF.

V and J are TRBV29-1 and TRBJ1-5; no reliable D call. The CDR3 has 15 amino acids. Germline lookup yields CDR1 SQVTM and CDR2 ANQGSEA. The V gene lost 0 bases and the J gene lost 2 bases, with 11 bases spanning the gap. The CDR3 here is CSVEDHGVGNQPQHF. Written as DNA, the CDR3 is TGCAGCGTTGAAGATCATGGGGTAGGCAATCAGCCCCAGCATTTT. Variable domain in full (rest from reference TRBV29-1 and TRBJ1-5): SAVISQKPSRDICQRGTSLTIQCQVDSQVTMMFWYRQQPGQSLTLIATANQGSEATYESGFVIDKFPISRPNLTFSTLTVSNMSPEDSSIYLCSVEDHGVGNQPQHFGDGTRLSIL.